This TCR beta chain stems from a study of beta chain features in type 1 diabetes. Study overall: Cell yields, gender and age were comparable in patients and healthy donors.

Study-level findings and limits: Shorter TCRB CDR3s, moderately but significantly so, marked every one of the four CD4+ subsets in Type 1 diabetes patients.

The V gene lost 1 base and the J gene lost 3 bases, with 17 bases spanning the gap. CDR3 length: 16 amino acids. Germline loops: CDR1 SGHRS, CDR2 YFSETQ. Expressed TCRB transcripts got sequenced, as all isolated RNA was reverse transcribed. TCRdb's copy holds only in-frame clones and misses some; the assay was immunoSEQ multiplex PCR. Of under 300,000 clones in the sample, roughly 10% were seen once. A few counts support this clone. Its antigen is not identified. Sample: naive CD4+ T cells from blood. The sequence was obtained from a man aged 30 to 39 with type 1 diabetes. The chain employs TRBV5-1 and TRBJ2-7; a possible D gene is TRBD1 (6 bases). This CDR3 reads CASSLTGQRSSYEQYF. CDR3 sequence (DNA): TGCGCCAGCAGCTTGACTGGACAGCGGAGTAGCTACGAGCAGTACTTC. Full variable domain (outside the CDR3, taken from reference TRBV5-1 and TRBJ2-7): KAGVTQTPRYLIKTRGQQVTLSCSPISGHRSVSWYQQTPGQGLQFLFEYFSETQRNKGNFPGRFSGRQFSNSRSEMNVSTLELGDSALYLCASSLTGQRSSYEQYFGPGTRLTVT.